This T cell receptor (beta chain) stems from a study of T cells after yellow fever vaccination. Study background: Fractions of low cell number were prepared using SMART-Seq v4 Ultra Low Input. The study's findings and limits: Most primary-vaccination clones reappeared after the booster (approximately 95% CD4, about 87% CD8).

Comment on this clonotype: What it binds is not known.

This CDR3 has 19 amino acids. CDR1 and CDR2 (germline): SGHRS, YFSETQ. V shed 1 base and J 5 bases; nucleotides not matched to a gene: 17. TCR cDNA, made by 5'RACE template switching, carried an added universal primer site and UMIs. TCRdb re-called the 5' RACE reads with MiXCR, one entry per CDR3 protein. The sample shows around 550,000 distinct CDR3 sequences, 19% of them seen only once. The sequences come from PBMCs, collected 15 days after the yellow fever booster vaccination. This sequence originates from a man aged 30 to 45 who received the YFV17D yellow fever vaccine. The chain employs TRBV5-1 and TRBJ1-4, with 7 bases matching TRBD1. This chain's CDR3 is CASSLRPQGLRSQNEKLFF. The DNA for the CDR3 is TGCGCCAGCAGCTTGAGACCACAGGGGCTACGATCCCAAAATGAAAAACTGTTTTTT.